A selection of T cell receptor beta chains follows, all from one sample in a study of PD-L1 blockade in urothelial cancer. Clones were sequenced by immunoSEQ multiplex PCR, and TCRdb holds only the in-frame ones, with some missing. Of about 130,000 clones in the sample, roughly 86% are singletons; the top ten hold around 2.4%. The sample consisted of PBMCs, taken around atezolizumab (anti-PD-L1) treatment. These receptors all come from a man aged 50 to 60 with urothelial cancer. Both conserved end residues are part of each CDR3. The D gene is left open where the match is weak. Clone size is shown for a subset of rows, as once, few, many or a class of expanded clone.

v_call: TRBV7-3
clone_size: .
cdr3_length: 14
d_call: .
j_call: TRBJ2-5
cdr3_nt: TGTGCCAGCAGCTTACGAGCCCGGGGGGAGACCCAGTACTTC
cdr3_aa: CASSLRARGETQYF

v_call: TRBV30
clone_size: few
cdr3_length: 13
d_call: TRBD1
j_call: TRBJ1-1
cdr3_nt: TGTGCCTCAGGGGGGCACGGAAACACTGAAGCTTTCTTT
cdr3_aa: CASGGHGNTEAFF

v_call: TRBV28
clone_size: .
cdr3_length: 15
d_call: TRBD2
j_call: TRBJ2-7
cdr3_nt: TGTGCCAGCAGTTTGGCGGGAGAGTTTTCCTACGAGCAGTACTTC
cdr3_aa: CASSLAGEFSYEQYF

v_call: TRBV27
clone_size: .
cdr3_length: 14
d_call: .
j_call: TRBJ2-1
cdr3_nt: TGTGCCAGCAACGGCTGGAGCACCTACAATGAGCAGTTCTTC
cdr3_aa: CASNGWSTYNEQFF

v_call: TRBV5-5
clone_size: .
cdr3_length: 13
d_call: .
j_call: TRBJ2-7
cdr3_nt: TGTGCCAGCAGCCCCTTAGCGTCCTACGAGCAGTACTTC
cdr3_aa: CASSPLASYEQYF

v_call: TRBV7-7
clone_size: once
cdr3_length: 14
d_call: .
j_call: TRBJ2-2
cdr3_nt: TGTGCTAGCAGCCCCCTGGCCAACACCGGGGAGCTGTTTTTT
cdr3_aa: CASSPLANTGELFF

v_call: TRBV9
clone_size: .
cdr3_length: 16
d_call: .
j_call: TRBJ1-2
cdr3_nt: TGTGCCAGCAGCGTAGATCCAGGGGTGACGAACTATGGCTACACCTTC
cdr3_aa: CASSVDPGVTNYGYTF

v_call: TRBV27
clone_size: once
cdr3_length: 14
d_call: .
j_call: TRBJ2-6
cdr3_nt: TGTGCCAGCAGTGCGCTCTCTGGGGCCAACGTCCTGACTTTC
cdr3_aa: CASSALSGANVLTF

v_call: TRBV7-9
clone_size: .
cdr3_length: 15
d_call: .
j_call: TRBJ1-2
cdr3_nt: TGTGCCAGCAGCCCATACTTACAGGGATTCTATGGCTACACCTTC
cdr3_aa: CASSPYLQGFYGYTF

v_call: TRBV7-3
clone_size: .
cdr3_length: 13
d_call: .
j_call: TRBJ2-3
cdr3_nt: TGTGCCAGCGGGGCGGCTAGCACAGATACGCAGTATTTT
cdr3_aa: CASGAASTDTQYF

v_call: TRBV29-1
clone_size: .
cdr3_length: 13
d_call: .
j_call: TRBJ1-1
cdr3_nt: TGCAGCGTTTCCCCGCACAGGGCCACTGAAGCTTTCTTT
cdr3_aa: CSVSPHRATEAFF

v_call: TRBV7-9
clone_size: .
cdr3_length: 11
d_call: .
j_call: TRBJ1-2
cdr3_nt: TGTGCCAGCAGCTCAAACTATGGCTACACCTTC
cdr3_aa: CASSSNYGYTF

v_call: TRBV9
clone_size: few
cdr3_length: 15
d_call: TRBD1
j_call: TRBJ2-6
cdr3_nt: TGTGCCAGCAGCAGGACAGGGGCTGGGGCCAACGTCCTGACTTTC
cdr3_aa: CASSRTGAGANVLTF

v_call: TRBV6-4
clone_size: once
cdr3_length: 15
d_call: .
j_call: TRBJ2-3
cdr3_nt: TGTGCCAGCAGTCAGAGCCAGCGGAGCACAGATACGCAGTATTTT
cdr3_aa: CASSQSQRSTDTQYF

v_call: TRBV4-1
clone_size: .
cdr3_length: 15
d_call: TRBD1
j_call: TRBJ1-3
cdr3_nt: TGCGCCAGCACCCCAGGGGGCATTTATGGAAACACCATATATTTT
cdr3_aa: CASTPGGIYGNTIYF

v_call: TRBV19
clone_size: .
cdr3_length: 15
d_call: TRBD1
j_call: TRBJ1-5
cdr3_nt: TGTGCCAGTAGTATTGAGGGGACAGGCCCGTTGCCCCAGCATTTT
cdr3_aa: CASSIEGTGPLPQHF

v_call: TRBV30
clone_size: .
cdr3_length: 14
d_call: .
j_call: TRBJ2-3
cdr3_nt: TGTGCCTGGAGTGTAAGCGGTAGCACAGATACGCAGTATTTT
cdr3_aa: CAWSVSGSTDTQYF

v_call: TRBV28
clone_size: .
cdr3_length: 15
d_call: .
j_call: TRBJ2-7
cdr3_nt: TGTGCCAGCACGAGTCAGGACACCATCCCCTACGAGCAGTACTTC
cdr3_aa: CASTSQDTIPYEQYF

v_call: TRBV14
clone_size: .
cdr3_length: 13
d_call: .
j_call: TRBJ2-2
cdr3_nt: TGTGCCAGCAGCCAAAACAGGGTCCGGGAGCTGTTTTTT
cdr3_aa: CASSQNRVRELFF

v_call: TRBV5-1
clone_size: .
cdr3_length: 18
d_call: TRBD2
j_call: TRBJ2-3
cdr3_nt: TGCGCCAGCAGCTCCCAGGGACTAGCGACAGTGAGCACAGATACGCAGTATTTT
cdr3_aa: CASSSQGLATVSTDTQYF

v_call: TRBV11-2
clone_size: .
cdr3_length: 18
d_call: TRBD2
j_call: TRBJ2-3
cdr3_nt: TGTGCCAGCAGCTCCCGAGCTAGCGGGAGGATACGGACAGATACGCAGTATTTT
cdr3_aa: CASSSRASGRIRTDTQYF

v_call: TRBV5-1
clone_size: .
cdr3_length: 16
d_call: TRBD2
j_call: TRBJ2-5
cdr3_nt: TGCGCCAGCAGTTACCCGGGGGGTGGACTGGGAGAGACCCAGTACTTC
cdr3_aa: CASSYPGGGLGETQYF

v_call: TRBV2
clone_size: .
cdr3_length: 12
d_call: .
j_call: TRBJ2-1
cdr3_nt: TGTGCCAGCAGTGAAGATAACAATGAGCAGTTCTTC
cdr3_aa: CASSEDNNEQFF

v_call: TRBV11-2
clone_size: few
cdr3_length: 13
d_call: TRBD1
j_call: TRBJ1-2
cdr3_nt: TGTGCCAGCAGAAATACAGGGGACTATGGCTACACCTTC
cdr3_aa: CASRNTGDYGYTF

v_call: TRBV6-1
clone_size: .
cdr3_length: 14
d_call: .
j_call: TRBJ2-1
cdr3_nt: TGTGCCAGCACCCCAACAGGGTCCTACAATGAGCAGTTCTTC
cdr3_aa: CASTPTGSYNEQFF

v_call: TRBV18
clone_size: .
cdr3_length: 15
d_call: TRBD1
j_call: TRBJ1-2
cdr3_nt: TGTGCCAGCTCACCCCCAGGGGGCCTTTTGTATGGCTACACCTTC
cdr3_aa: CASSPPGGLLYGYTF

v_call: TRBV9
clone_size: .
cdr3_length: 16
d_call: TRBD2
j_call: TRBJ2-3
cdr3_nt: TGTGCCAGCAGCCCGGGACTAGCGGGACCCACAGATACGCAGTATTTT
cdr3_aa: CASSPGLAGPTDTQYF

v_call: TRBV2
clone_size: .
cdr3_length: 14
d_call: .
j_call: TRBJ2-2
cdr3_nt: TGTGCCAGCATTCCGCGGGCAAACACCGGGGAGCTGTTTTTT
cdr3_aa: CASIPRANTGELFF

v_call: TRBV28
clone_size: .
cdr3_length: 20
d_call: TRBD2
j_call: TRBJ2-1
cdr3_nt: TGTGCCAGCAGTTTATTGTCCCTAGGGACTAGCGGGAGAGTCGAGAATGAGCAGTTCTTC
cdr3_aa: CASSLLSLGTSGRVENEQFF

v_call: TRBV6-1
clone_size: .
cdr3_length: 15
d_call: TRBD2
j_call: TRBJ2-7
cdr3_nt: TGTGCCAGCAGCGAGCTAGCGGGAGCAAAATACGAGCAGTACTTC
cdr3_aa: CASSELAGAKYEQYF

v_call: TRBV9
clone_size: .
cdr3_length: 13
d_call: .
j_call: TRBJ1-1
cdr3_nt: TGTGCCAGCAGTTCAGTGGGGGCCACTGAAGCTTTCTTT
cdr3_aa: CASSSVGATEAFF

v_call: TRBV5-1
clone_size: .
cdr3_length: 15
d_call: .
j_call: TRBJ2-7
cdr3_nt: TGCGCCAGCAGCTTGGCCTCGGTAGGGGGATACGAGCAGTACTTC
cdr3_aa: CASSLASVGGYEQYF

v_call: TRBV9
clone_size: few
cdr3_length: 15
d_call: TRBD1
j_call: TRBJ2-3
cdr3_nt: TGTGCCAGCAGCACAGGACAGGCTAGCACAGATACGCAGTATTTT
cdr3_aa: CASSTGQASTDTQYF

v_call: TRBV10-3
clone_size: .
cdr3_length: 14
d_call: TRBD2
j_call: TRBJ2-1
cdr3_nt: TGTGCCATCAGTGAGTTAGCGGGAGGGAATGAGCAGTTCTTC
cdr3_aa: CAISELAGGNEQFF

v_call: TRBV7-8
clone_size: .
cdr3_length: 16
d_call: .
j_call: TRBJ1-6
cdr3_nt: TGTGCCAGCAGACCCACCCTCGGCGGGAATAATTCACCCCTCCACTTT
cdr3_aa: CASRPTLGGNNSPLHF

v_call: TRBV30
clone_size: .
cdr3_length: 14
d_call: .
j_call: TRBJ2-4
cdr3_nt: TGTGCCTGGAGTGTACTATTGGGCAAAAACATTCAGTACTTC
cdr3_aa: CAWSVLLGKNIQYF

v_call: TRBV5-4
clone_size: .
cdr3_length: 16
d_call: TRBD2
j_call: TRBJ2-1
cdr3_nt: TGTGCCAGCAGCCGCCTAGCGGGAGGGAACTACAATGAGCAGTTCTTC
cdr3_aa: CASSRLAGGNYNEQFF

v_call: TRBV29-1
clone_size: .
cdr3_length: 15
d_call: TRBD1
j_call: TRBJ1-1
cdr3_nt: TGCAGCGTTGAGGGACTCCGGACAGGGAACACTGAAGCTTTCTTT
cdr3_aa: CSVEGLRTGNTEAFF

v_call: TRBV6-1
clone_size: .
cdr3_length: 13
d_call: .
j_call: TRBJ2-1
cdr3_nt: TGTGCCAGCCTCAGGGTTGGCGACAATGAGCAGTTCTTC
cdr3_aa: CASLRVGDNEQFF

v_call: TRBV2
clone_size: few
cdr3_length: 13
d_call: .
j_call: TRBJ1-2
cdr3_nt: TGTGCCAGCAGTGAAGGGGAGGGTTGGGGCTACACCTTC
cdr3_aa: CASSEGEGWGYTF

v_call: TRBV28
clone_size: once
cdr3_length: 14
d_call: TRBD1
j_call: TRBJ1-5
cdr3_nt: TGTGCCAGCAGTGTGGACAGGGGCAATCAGCCCCAGCATTTT
cdr3_aa: CASSVDRGNQPQHF

v_call: TRBV10-2
clone_size: .
cdr3_length: 14
d_call: TRBD2
j_call: TRBJ2-7
cdr3_nt: TGCGCCAGCAGAGGGACTAGCGAATCCTACGAGCAGTACTTC
cdr3_aa: CASRGTSESYEQYF

v_call: TRBV7-9
clone_size: .
cdr3_length: 15
d_call: TRBD2
j_call: TRBJ2-1
cdr3_nt: TGTGCCAGCAGCTTAAACGGGAGGGCCTACAATGAGCAGTTCTTC
cdr3_aa: CASSLNGRAYNEQFF

v_call: TRBV7-2
clone_size: once
cdr3_length: 13
d_call: .
j_call: TRBJ1-1
cdr3_nt: TGTGCCAGCAGCTTAGGCGCCCTCGAGGAAGCTTTCTTT
cdr3_aa: CASSLGALEEAFF

v_call: TRBV18
clone_size: once
cdr3_length: 16
d_call: .
j_call: TRBJ2-5
cdr3_nt: TGTGCCAGCTCACCCGCCGTCCAGGGGCCTCAAGAGACCCAGTACTTC
cdr3_aa: CASSPAVQGPQETQYF

v_call: TRBV7-8
clone_size: .
cdr3_length: 16
d_call: TRBD2
j_call: TRBJ2-5
cdr3_nt: TGTGCCAGCAGGGCCGGGACTAGCGGGAGTAGTGAGACCCAGTACTTC
cdr3_aa: CASRAGTSGSSETQYF

v_call: TRBV18
clone_size: .
cdr3_length: 17
d_call: .
j_call: TRBJ2-1
cdr3_nt: TGTGCCAGCTCACCATTGGTTCTGGGCAGCTCCTACAATGAGCAGTTCTTC
cdr3_aa: CASSPLVLGSSYNEQFF

v_call: TRBV18
clone_size: .
cdr3_length: 14
d_call: .
j_call: TRBJ2-5
cdr3_nt: TGTGCCAGCTCACAACAGGGTTTCCAAGAGACCCAGTACTTC
cdr3_aa: CASSQQGFQETQYF

v_call: TRBV2
clone_size: .
cdr3_length: 16
d_call: TRBD1
j_call: TRBJ1-2
cdr3_nt: TGTGCCAGCAGTTTCGGACAGGGCCCCCTTAACTATGGCTACACCTTC
cdr3_aa: CASSFGQGPLNYGYTF

v_call: TRBV7-2
clone_size: .
cdr3_length: 16
d_call: .
j_call: TRBJ2-7
cdr3_nt: TGTGCCAGCAGCTTAGGGGAGTCTTACAGCGCCTACGAGCAGTACTTC
cdr3_aa: CASSLGESYSAYEQYF

v_call: TRBV27
clone_size: .
cdr3_length: 15
d_call: .
j_call: TRBJ2-7
cdr3_nt: TGTGCCAGCAGTCCGAACGGGGTCTCCTTCTACGAGCAGTACTTC
cdr3_aa: CASSPNGVSFYEQYF

v_call: TRBV19
clone_size: once
cdr3_length: 14
d_call: TRBD2
j_call: TRBJ2-3
cdr3_nt: TGTGCCAGTAGTCGGGTAGCGGGAGTAGATACGCAGTATTTT
cdr3_aa: CASSRVAGVDTQYF

v_call: TRBV28
clone_size: .
cdr3_length: 14
d_call: .
j_call: TRBJ2-7
cdr3_nt: TGTGCCAGCAGTCCTCCACCGCCTAGCTACGAGCAGTACTTC
cdr3_aa: CASSPPPPSYEQYF

v_call: TRBV10-3
clone_size: .
cdr3_length: 15
d_call: TRBD1
j_call: TRBJ2-7
cdr3_nt: TGTGCCATCAGCCTAGCACAGGGGCTATCCTACGAGCAGTACTTC
cdr3_aa: CAISLAQGLSYEQYF

v_call: TRBV11-3
clone_size: .
cdr3_length: 13
d_call: .
j_call: TRBJ2-5
cdr3_nt: TGTGCCAGCAGCCCTCGGGCAGGGGAGACCCAGTACTTC
cdr3_aa: CASSPRAGETQYF

v_call: TRBV5-1
clone_size: .
cdr3_length: 17
d_call: TRBD1
j_call: TRBJ1-4
cdr3_nt: TGCGCCAGCAGCTTGCCCCTCGGACAGGGAGCTAATGAAAAACTGTTTTTT
cdr3_aa: CASSLPLGQGANEKLFF

v_call: TRBV5-6
clone_size: .
cdr3_length: 15
d_call: TRBD1
j_call: TRBJ1-4
cdr3_nt: TGTGCCAGCAGCTTAACCGGGACAGCTAATGAAAAACTGTTTTTT
cdr3_aa: CASSLTGTANEKLFF

v_call: TRBV25-1
clone_size: .
cdr3_length: 16
d_call: .
j_call: TRBJ2-1
cdr3_nt: TGTGCCAGCACCGGCCCCCGGGACTCGAAGAGGGGCGAGCAGTTCTTC
cdr3_aa: CASTGPRDSKRGEQFF